This T cell receptor (beta chain) was sequenced during a study of blood T cell repertoires in COVID-19. Assay used: immunoSEQ multiplex PCR; TCRdb lists only in-frame clones, some missing. The sample holds some 250,000 clones, 80% to 85% seen once. Trimming took off 1 base at V and 1 base at J, with 13 bases between the two ends. The CDR3 length is 16 residues. Germline V gene lookup returns CDR1 SGHTA and CDR2 FQGNSA. Sequenced input: peripheral blood. This receptor was taken from a woman younger than 30 with acute or convalescent COVID-19. The chain uses TRBV7-2 and TRBJ1-2, with a possible D match to TRBD1 (5 bases). The CDR3 DNA reads as TGTGCCAGCAGCTTAGTCTCAGGGTTTAGTAACTATGGCTACACCTTC. This sequence encodes CASSLVSGFSNYGYTF. Complete variable domain (other parts from reference TRBV7-2 and TRBJ1-2): GAGVSQSPSNKVTEKGKDVELRCDPISGHTALYWYRQSLGQGLEFLIYFQGNSAPDKSGLPSDRFSAERTGGSVSTLTIQRTQQEDSAVYLCASSLVSGFSNYGYTFGSGTRLTVV.